The 25 T cell receptor beta chains below come from one sample, sequenced in a study of blood T cell repertoires in COVID-19 (TCRdb year 2020). The library came from the immunoSEQ multiplex PCR assay. TCRdb holds this immuneACCESS table with in-frame rearrangements only. Some clones are missing; in checked studies, unresolved V genes explain under half, and the rest has no known cause. For this sample there are fewer than 250,000 clones; about 90% appear just once. The top ten clonotypes cover around 0.83% of the sample. The sample taken for sequencing was peripheral blood. The receptors derive from a young man with COVID-19, enrolled during active disease.

The V and J genes are TRBV19 and TRBJ1-6; tentative D call: TRBD1 (5 bases). CDR1 and CDR2 from the germline V gene are LNHDA and SQIVND (reference sequence). The V end was cut by 6 bases, the J end by 8 bases, with 20 bases between. The CDR3 has 16 amino acids. CDR3 sequence (DNA): TGTGCCAGTAGAAGGGGAGGAGGGCAGACCTATTCACCCCTCCACTTT. This codes for CASRRGGGQTYSPLHF. The full variable domain, completed using reference TRBV19 and TRBJ1-6, is DGGITQSPKYLFRKEGQNVTLSCEQNLNHDAMYWYRQDPGQGLRLIYYSQIVNDFQKGDIAEGYSVSREKKESFPLTVTSAQKNPTAFYLCASRRGGGQTYSPLHFGNGTRLTVT.

The chain uses TRBV4-1 and TRBJ2-3; 9 positions agree with TRBD2. The CDR3 length is 16 residues. J was trimmed by 5 bases and V by 0 bases; bases with no gene match: 6. Germline loops: CDR1 MGHRA, CDR2 YSYEKL. CDR3 in amino acids: CASSQESGGPIDTQYF. In nucleotides, the CDR3 is TGCGCCAGCAGCCAAGAAAGCGGGGGGCCTATAGATACGCAGTATTTT.

This chain uses TRBV7-8 with TRBJ1-5; 8 positions agree with TRBD1. Trimming at V came to 5 bases and at J to 4 bases, leaving 4 bases not matched to a gene. Germline V gene sequence: CDR1 SGHVS, CDR2 FQNEAQ. This CDR3 has 14 residues. The DNA of the CDR3 is TGTGCCAGCAGCCGAGGACAGGGAAATCAGCCCCAGCATTTT. It yields the protein CASSRGQGNQPQHF.

This chain connects TRBV5-4 to TRBJ1-1; TRBD1 matches at 8 bases. Looked up from germline, CDR1 is SGHNT and CDR2 is YYREEE (reference sequence). V gave up 4 bases and J gave up 1 base; unmatched junction bases: 6. The CDR3 spans 15 residues. Here the CDR3 reads CASSHTGQGNTEAFF. The CDR3, as DNA: TGTGCCAGCAGCCACACCGGACAGGGGAACACTGAAGCTTTCTTT. The variable domain in full, completed from reference TRBV5-4 and TRBJ1-1, reads ETGVTQSPTHLIKTRGQQVTLRCSSQSGHNTVSWYQQALGQGPQFIFQYYREEENGRGNFPPRFSGLQFPNYSSELNVNALELDDSALYLCASSHTGQGNTEAFFGQGTRLTVV.

This chain connects TRBV6-5 to TRBJ1-3; 7 nucleotides align to TRBD1. The trim removed 2 bases at V and 4 bases at J, leaving 5 bases unmatched. CDR3 length equals 15 residues. The V gene's germline CDR1 is MNHEY and CDR2 SVGAGI. The CDR3 sequence: CASSYSGQVGNTIYF. In DNA, the CDR3 is TGTGCCAGCAGTTACAGCGGACAGGTCGGAAACACCATATATTTT.

J is TRBJ1-3 and V is TRBV7-2; D is unresolved. CDR3 length: 13 residues. V lost 5 bases and J 0 bases, leaving 5 bases between the germline ends. Germline V gene data show CDR1 as SGHTA and CDR2 as FQGNSA. CDR3 nucleotides: TGTGCCAGCAGCCCCGGCTCTGGAAACACCATATATTTT. This gives the protein CASSPGSGNTIYF.

This sequence joins TRBV9 and TRBJ1-1, with TRBD1 matching over 9 bases. This CDR3 region has 15 residues. With V trimmed by 3 bases and J by 4 bases, 7 bases remained unmatched. Germline V gives CDR1 SGDLS, CDR2 YYNGEE. Here the CDR3 DNA reads TGTGCCAGCAGCGGAAACAGGGGGCGCGTCACTGAAGCTTTCTTT. As protein: CASSGNRGRVTEAFF.

With respect to this clone: Other DNA sequences from this sample encode an identical CDR3 as well. This chain joins TRBV5-1 and TRBJ1-2, with D tentatively TRBD1 (5 bases). Germline V CDR1 and CDR2: SGHRS, YFSETQ. Trimming pared 3 bases from V and 4 bases from J, leaving 10 bases between. The CDR3 consists of 13 residues. CDR3 DNA sequence: TGCGCCAGCAGCTCTGCCGGGGGCTATGGCTACACCTTC. It yields the protein CASSSAGGYGYTF. Filled out from reference TRBV5-1 and TRBJ1-2, the complete variable domain reads KAGVTQTPRYLIKTRGQQVTLSCSPISGHRSVSWYQQTPGQGLQFLFEYFSETQRNKGNFPGRFSGRQFSNSRSEMNVSTLELGDSALYLCASSSAGGYGYTFGSGTRLTVV.

Only one count was recorded for this clone. The V gene is TRBV7-6, the J gene TRBJ2-7, with a possible D match to TRBD1 (6 bases). V dropped 4 bases and J dropped 4 bases, with 17 bases sitting between them. In germline, CDR1 is SGHVS, CDR2 FNYEAQ. This CDR3 is 15 amino acids long. The CDR3 region is CASSSPGHAIYEQYF. The DNA of the CDR3 is TGTGCCAGCAGCTCTCCGGGACATGCGATATACGAGCAGTACTTC.

The rearrangement links TRBV11-3 to TRBJ2-1, with 15 bases fitting TRBD2. Germline CDR1 reads SGHNT; CDR2 reads YENEEA. CDR3 length: 16 residues. V lost 5 bases and J lost 8; bases outside the gene matches: 7. CDR3 sequence reads: CASSQGLAGGADEQFF. CDR3 DNA: TGTGCCAGCAGCCAGGGACTAGCGGGGGGAGCGGATGAGCAGTTCTTC.

V is TRBV5-5 and J is TRBJ2-2; TRBD1 might be the D (6 bases). The V end lost 5 bases, the J end lost 6 bases, and 11 bases lay between the germline ends. The CDR3 consists of 13 residues. CDR1 and CDR2 from the germline V gene are SGHKS and YYEKEE (reference sequence). The CDR3 bases are TGTGCCAGCAGTCTACAGGGCCCCGGGGAGCTGTTTTTT. Protein sequence: CASSLQGPGELFF. The full variable domain, with the rest looked up from reference TRBV5-5 and TRBJ2-2, is DAGVTQSPTHLIKTRGQQVTLRCSPISGHKSVSWYQQVLGQGPQFIFQYYEKEERGRGNFPDRFSARQFPNYSSELNVNALLLGDSALYLCASSLQGPGELFFGEGSRLTVL.

The chain employs TRBV19 and TRBJ2-7, with D tentatively TRBD2 (5 bases). Trimming stripped 5 bases from V and 2 bases from J, with 13 bases between. This CDR3 region has 14 residues. Germline V gives CDR1 LNHDA, CDR2 SQIVND (reference sequence). The CDR3 DNA is TGTGCCAGTAGTCCCAGTGGAGGTCCCTACGAGCAGTACTTC. The encoded protein is CASSPSGGPYEQYF. Complete variable domain (other parts from reference TRBV19 and TRBJ2-7): DGGITQSPKYLFRKEGQNVTLSCEQNLNHDAMYWYRQDPGQGLRLIYYSQIVNDFQKGDIAEGYSVSREKKESFPLTVTSAQKNPTAFYLCASSPSGGPYEQYFGPGTRLTVT.

The chain uses TRBV5-6 and TRBJ1-1; D not resolved. This CDR3 has 13 residues. The germline V gene has CDR1 SGHDT and CDR2 YYEEEE. The V end was cut by 6 bases, the J end by 0 bases, with 9 bases between. CDR3 amino acids: CASKAGLNTEAFF. The CDR3 DNA sequence: TGTGCCAGCAAGGCGGGGTTGAACACTGAAGCTTTCTTT.

The V gene is TRBV6-6, the J gene TRBJ2-2, with no clear D. Germline CDR1 MNHNY, CDR2 SVGAGI (reference sequence). The V and J ends lost 7 bases and 5 bases respectively, with 8 bases between them. The CDR3 length is 12 residues. The CDR3 DNA is TGTGCCAGCACCTACGGTACCGGGGAGCTGTTTTTT. It encodes CASTYGTGELFF.

The chain carries TRBV15 and TRBJ2-7; no clear D gene. The CDR3 is 15 amino acids. CDR1 and CDR2 from the germline V gene are LNHNV and YYDKDF (reference sequence). V was clipped by 3 bases and J by 3 bases, with 15 bases between them. In nucleotides, the CDR3 is TGTGCCACCAGCAGCCATGGGCAGTACGACTACGAGCAGTACTTC. It encodes CATSSHGQYDYEQYF.

The gene calls are TRBV4-1 and TRBJ1-2; maybe TRBD1 (5 bases). V dropped 4 bases and J dropped 4 bases, with 16 bases sitting between them. The CDR3 covers 15 residues. The germline V gene has CDR1 MGHRA and CDR2 YSYEKL. The CDR3 spells CASSPAGNPFYGYTF. The CDR3, as DNA: TGCGCCAGCAGCCCCGCAGGGAACCCTTTCTATGGCTACACCTTC.

The V call is TRBV12-5, the J call TRBJ2-7, with 11 bases aligning to TRBD1. The CDR3 length is 17 residues. The V segment lost 3 bases and the J segment 1 base; nucleotides outside the gene matches: 8. CDR1 and CDR2 from the germline V gene are LGHNT and FRNRAP. Here the CDR3 reads CASGFPKGQGVSYEQYF. The CDR3 coding sequence is TGTGCTAGTGGTTTCCCGAAGGGACAGGGGGTATCCTACGAGCAGTACTTC.

The chain couples TRBV19 to TRBJ2-4, with D maybe TRBD1 (5 bases). V shed 3 bases and J shed 0 bases, with 12 bases lying between them. The germline V gene has CDR1 LNHDA and CDR2 SQIVND (reference sequence). The length of the CDR3 is 16 residues. CDR3 sequence reads: CASSISTAIAKNIQYF. CDR3 nucleotide sequence: TGTGCCAGTAGTATTTCGACAGCTATAGCCAAAAACATTCAGTACTTC.

This chain joins TRBV9 and TRBJ2-1; 10 bases fit TRBD1. The CDR3 runs 15 residues. The junction had 4 bases not matched to a gene; V was cut back by 6 bases and J by 1 base. In germline, CDR1 is SGDLS, CDR2 YYNGEE. The CDR3 protein is CASTQGQGSYNEQFF. The CDR3 region has the DNA TGTGCCAGCACCCAGGGACAGGGGTCCTACAATGAGCAGTTCTTC.

The rearrangement uses TRBV19 and TRBJ1-2; 8 bases are a match to TRBD1. V dropped 5 bases and J dropped 10; count of bases not matched to a gene: 12. The CDR3 extends over 14 amino acids. The germline CDR1 and CDR2 sequences are LNHDA and SQIVND (reference sequence). DNA for the CDR3: TGTGCCAGTAGTCCTTCTGGACAGGGCGGTGACTACACCTTC. It translates to CASSPSGQGGDYTF.

The rearrangement uses TRBV5-4 and TRBJ1-2; 8 bases line up with TRBD1. Germline CDR1 is SGHNT and CDR2 is YYREEE (reference sequence). The ends lost 4 bases at V and 2 bases at J; junction bases unmatched: 7. The CDR3 has 15 residues. CDR3 DNA: TGTGCCAGCAGCCTTGACAGGGGTTACAACTATGGCTACACCTTC. This gives the protein CASSLDRGYNYGYTF. The variable domain in full, with the rest retrieved from reference TRBV5-4 and TRBJ1-2, is ETGVTQSPTHLIKTRGQQVTLRCSSQSGHNTVSWYQQALGQGPQFIFQYYREEENGRGNFPPRFSGLQFPNYSSELNVNALELDDSALYLCASSLDRGYNYGYTFGSGTRLTVV.

This clone is a singleton in its sample. The chain combines TRBV5-1 with TRBJ2-5; unclear D gene. CDR1 and CDR2 from the germline V gene are SGHRS and YFSETQ. Deletions cut 1 base from V and 0 bases from J, with 7 bases between. The CDR3 runs to 14 residues. The CDR3 spells CASSLFTDQETQYF. CDR3 coding DNA: TGCGCCAGCAGCTTGTTCACAGACCAAGAGACCCAGTACTTC.

This rearrangement joins TRBV3-1 (or the pseudogene TRBV3-2) to TRBJ2-7; D is perhaps TRBD2 (5 bases). V lost 0 bases and J 0 bases, leaving 9 bases between the germline ends. The CDR3 covers 15 residues. Germline V gene sequence: CDR1 LGHDT, CDR2 YNNKEL (reference sequence). The CDR3 DNA sequence: TGTGCCAGCAGCCAAGAGGAGGCGAGCTCCTACGAGCAGTACTTC. It is translated as CASSQEEASSYEQYF.

The table lists this clone with a few counts. The chain carries TRBV4-2 and TRBJ1-2; 9 bases line up with TRBD1. The germline CDR1 and CDR2 sequences are LGHNA and YNFKEQ. The CDR3 totals 14 residues. V shed 1 base and J 5 bases; nucleotides not matched to a gene: 2. CDR3 bases: TGTGCCAGCAGCCAAGGACAGGGGGGTTATGGCTACACCTTC. Protein sequence: CASSQGQGGYGYTF.

The chain links TRBV5-1 to TRBJ2-7; D possibly corresponds to TRBD1 (5 bases). V lost 4 bases and J 2 bases, leaving 13 bases between the germline ends. CDR1 and CDR2 from the germline V gene are SGHRS and YFSETQ. This CDR3 contains 14 residues. The CDR3 reads CASSGSPGTYEQYF. The DNA for the CDR3 is TGCGCCAGCAGCGGATCGCCAGGGACCTACGAGCAGTACTTC. Filled out from reference TRBV5-1 and TRBJ2-7, the complete variable domain reads KAGVTQTPRYLIKTRGQQVTLSCSPISGHRSVSWYQQTPGQGLQFLFEYFSETQRNKGNFPGRFSGRQFSNSRSEMNVSTLELGDSALYLCASSGSPGTYEQYFGPGTRLTVT.